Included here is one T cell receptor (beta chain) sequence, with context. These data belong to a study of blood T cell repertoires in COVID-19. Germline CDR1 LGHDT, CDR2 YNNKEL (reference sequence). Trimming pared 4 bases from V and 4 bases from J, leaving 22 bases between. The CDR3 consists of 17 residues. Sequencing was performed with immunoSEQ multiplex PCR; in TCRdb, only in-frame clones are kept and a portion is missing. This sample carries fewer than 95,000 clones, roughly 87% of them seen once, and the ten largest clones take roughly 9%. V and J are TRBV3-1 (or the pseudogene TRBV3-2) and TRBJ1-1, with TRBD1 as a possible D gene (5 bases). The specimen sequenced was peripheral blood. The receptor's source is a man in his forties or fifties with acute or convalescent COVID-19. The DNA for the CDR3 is TGTGCCAGCAGCCGGTTGGGGGGGTCACGAGCGGGCACTGAAGCTTTCTTT. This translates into CASSRLGGSRAGTEAFF.